Each of the 28 T cell receptor beta chains below was sequenced from the same sample in a study of cytomegalovirus exposure and HLA in healthy donors. 13 Jbeta primers and 60 Vbeta primers were used for the PCR. Produced via immunoSEQ multiplex PCR; TCRdb's table is partial and in-frame only. The table has 200,000 to 250,000 clones, roughly 84% seen once; the top ten hold over 1%. Sequenced material: PBMCs. These receptors all stem from a human donor in good health.

The chain recombines TRBV7-9 with TRBJ1-1; the match to TRBD1 covers 9 bases. The CDR3 loop spans 16 amino acids. Trimming removed 1 base from V and 2 bases from J; junction bases left unmatched: 5. CDR1 and CDR2 (germline): SEHNR, FQNEAQ (reference sequence). CDR3 DNA: TGTGCCAGCAGCTTAGATCCGGGACAGGGCAACACTGAAGCTTTCTTT. Translation: CASSLDPGQGNTEAFF.

The chain carries TRBV10-1 and TRBJ2-3, with 8 bases identical to TRBD2. Germline values: CDR1 WNHNN, CDR2 SYGVQD (reference sequence). This CDR3 has 15 amino acids. The junction had 7 bases not matched to a gene; V was cut back by 7 bases and J by 1 base. Here the CDR3 reads CASKQREPCTDTQYF. In DNA, the CDR3 is TGCGCCAGCAAGCAGCGGGAGCCATGCACAGATACGCAGTATTTT.

The chain joins TRBV7-2 to TRBJ1-5, with D hard to call. Trimming stripped 6 bases from V and 0 bases from J, with 12 bases between. The CDR3 extends over 15 amino acids. Looked up from germline, CDR1 is SGHTA and CDR2 is FQGNSA. The CDR3 nucleotides are TGTGCCAGCAGACGGGGAGGCTATAGCAATCAGCCCCAGCATTTT. This gives the protein CASRRGGYSNQPQHF.

This chain uses TRBV11-2 with TRBJ2-7, with D maybe TRBD2 (6 bases). V was trimmed by 2 bases and J by 0 bases, leaving 8 bases between them. Germline assignment: CDR1 SGHAT and CDR2 FQNNGV. This CDR3 has 14 amino acids. The CDR3, as DNA: TGTGCCAGCAGCTTATTCGGGAGCTCCTACGAGCAGTACTTC. This translates into CASSLFGSSYEQYF.

The chain recombines TRBV13 with TRBJ2-7; possibly TRBD2 for D (6 bases). The V end lost 9 bases, the J end lost 4 bases, and 13 bases lay between the germline ends. The CDR3 runs to 12 residues. Germline CDR1 reads PRHDT; CDR2 reads FYEKMQ (reference sequence). The CDR3 reads CASSGANYEQYF. CDR3 DNA sequence: TGTGCCAGTAGCGGAGCCAATTACGAGCAGTACTTC.

Of note for this clone: The junction and the germline gene differ at one end; a read error may be behind it. The chain couples TRBV4-2 to TRBJ1-4, with D unresolved. This CDR3 is 13 amino acids long. Looked up from germline, CDR1 is LGHNA and CDR2 is YNFKEQ. CDR3 sequence (DNA): TGTGCCAGCAGCCAAGAGGCGGAGGAGGTGGAGGTTTTT. Its translation: CASSQEAEEVEVF.

The rearrangement links TRBV5-1 to TRBJ2-5; D unresolved. V was shortened by 0 bases and J by 10 bases, with 13 bases between the two germline ends. This CDR3 is built from 13 residues. Germline V gene sequence: CDR1 SGHRS, CDR2 YFSETQ. In DNA form, the CDR3 reads TGCGCCAGCAGCTTGGACCCCTTGGCGGACCAGTACTTC. It is translated as CASSLDPLADQYF.

This chain connects TRBV7-9 to TRBJ2-1; TRBD2 matches 9 bases. J lost 8 bases, V lost 5 bases, and 7 bases had no gene match. In germline, CDR1 is SEHNR, CDR2 FQNEAQ (reference sequence). The CDR3 has 14 amino acids. This chain's CDR3 is CASSPTAGGYEQFF. CDR3 in DNA: TGTGCCAGCAGCCCAACGGCGGGAGGGTATGAGCAGTTCTTC.

The chain recombines TRBV2 with TRBJ2-2; TRBD1 is a possible D gene (6 bases). Germline CDR1 is SNHLY and CDR2 is FYNNEI. The V and J ends lost 5 bases and 0 bases respectively, with 13 bases between them. This CDR3 contains 16 residues. CDR3 sequence reads: CASSIGQTANTGELFF. DNA of the CDR3: TGTGCCAGCAGTATAGGACAGACCGCGAACACCGGGGAGCTGTTTTTT.

The chain combines TRBV6-6 with TRBJ2-7, with D possibly matching TRBD2 (7 bases). V lost 6 bases and J 6 bases, leaving 18 bases between the germline ends. Germline V CDR1 and CDR2: MNHNY, SVGAGI (reference sequence). The CDR3 is 14 amino acids. The CDR3 is CASRLSAGAGEQYF. The CDR3 DNA sequence: TGTGCCAGCAGACTCTCTGCGGGGGCCGGCGAGCAGTACTTC.

In the case of this clone: Sequence at one end of the junction differs from germline and may be a read error. This rearrangement joins TRBV7-9 to TRBJ2-7, with 10 bases identical to TRBD2. CDR3 length: 15 amino acids. Per the germline V gene, CDR1 is SEHNR and CDR2 is FQNEAQ (reference sequence). Written as DNA, the CDR3 is TGTTCCAGCAGCTTAGAGCTAGCGGGAGCTCTCGAGCAGTACTTC. This translates into CSSSLELAGALEQYF.

The chain couples TRBV19 to TRBJ2-7, with a weak D call TRBD2 (5 bases). This CDR3 is built from 12 residues. V was shortened by 3 bases and J by 4 bases, with 7 bases between the two germline ends. CDR1 LNHDA and CDR2 SQIVND come from the germline V gene (reference sequence). The CDR3 DNA reads as TGTGCCAGTAGTATCCGGGGTTACGAGCAGTACTTC. It yields the protein CASSIRGYEQYF. Based on the CDR3 plus reference TRBV19 and TRBJ2-7, the full variable domain is DGGITQSPKYLFRKEGQNVTLSCEQNLNHDAMYWYRQDPGQGLRLIYYSQIVNDFQKGDIAEGYSVSREKKESFPLTVTSAQKNPTAFYLCASSIRGYEQYFGPGTRLTVT.

V is TRBV18 and J is TRBJ1-4, with 7 bases fitting TRBD1. The germline gives CDR1 KGHSH, CDR2 LQKENI. V lost 0 bases and J lost 5; bases outside the gene matches: 6. The CDR3 totals 16 residues. DNA of the CDR3: TGTGCCAGCTCACCACCGAATTCAGGGGGAAATGAAAAACTGTTTTTT. Amino acid sequence: CASSPPNSGGNEKLFF.

This rearrangement joins TRBV11-2 to TRBJ2-7, with 10 bases lining up with TRBD2. V trimming: 2 bases; J trimming: 3 bases; junction bases outside the gene matches: 4. The CDR3 runs to 15 residues. The V gene's germline CDR1 is SGHAT and CDR2 FQNNGV. In DNA, the CDR3 is TGTGCCAGCAGCTTACCGACTAGCGGGTTCTACGAGCAGTACTTC. Amino acids: CASSLPTSGFYEQYF.

The chain couples TRBV7-8 to TRBJ2-5, with 7 bases lining up with TRBD2. This CDR3 region has 14 residues. The germline V gene has CDR1 SGHVS and CDR2 FQNEAQ. The V gene end was trimmed by 3 bases and the J gene end by 9 bases; junction bases not matched to a gene: 10. The chain's CDR3 is CASSFSGSGVAQYF. DNA for the CDR3: TGTGCCAGCAGCTTTAGCGGGTCAGGTGTGGCCCAGTACTTC. Supplemented by reference TRBV7-8 and TRBJ2-5, the full variable domain reads GAGVSQSPRYKVAKRGQDVALRCDPISGHVSLFWYQQALGQGPEFLTYFQNEAQLDKSGLPSDRFFAERPEGSVSTLKIQRTQQEDSAVYLCASSFSGSGVAQYFGPGTRLLVL.

This clone appeared a single time. The chain joins TRBV4-2 to TRBJ2-1; TRBD2 agrees at 8 bases. The CDR3 covers 16 residues. J lost 3 bases, V lost 1 base, and 5 bases had no gene match. Germline V gene lookup returns CDR1 LGHNA and CDR2 YNFKEQ. The DNA of the CDR3 is TGTGCCAGCAGCCAAGTTAGCGGGAAAAACTACAATGAGCAGTTCTTC. It encodes CASSQVSGKNYNEQFF.

The rearrangement uses TRBV28 and TRBJ2-7, with TRBD2 matching over 9 bases. J lost 4 bases, V lost 8 bases, and 9 bases had no gene match. Germline CDR1 MDHEN, CDR2 SYDVKM. The CDR3 loop spans 14 amino acids. Here the CDR3 reads CASREGGREYEQYF. The CDR3, as DNA: TGTGCCAGCCGGGAGGGCGGGAGGGAGTACGAGCAGTACTTC.

V and J are TRBV7-3 and TRBJ2-1, with 8 bases aligning to TRBD1. The CDR3 covers 13 residues. Germline V gene sequence: CDR1 SGHTA, CDR2 FQGTGA. V trimming: 5 bases; J trimming: 6 bases; junction bases outside the gene matches: 3. The CDR3 bases are TGTGCCAGCAGCCCACAGGGGGTCAATGAGCAGTTCTTC. Translation: CASSPQGVNEQFF.

This clone was seen only a few times. The chain employs TRBV5-1 and TRBJ2-5; D is possibly TRBD2 (6 bases). V was shortened by 0 bases and J by 2 bases, with 11 bases between the two germline ends. This CDR3 has 15 residues. CDR1 and CDR2 from the germline V gene are SGHRS and YFSETQ. CDR3 residues: CASSLGGASQETQYF. DNA of the CDR3: TGCGCCAGCAGCTTGGGCGGGGCTTCGCAAGAGACCCAGTACTTC.

The chain links TRBV29-1 to TRBJ2-1; unclear D gene. Trimming took off 0 bases at V and 3 bases at J, with 6 bases between the two ends. The length of the CDR3 is 13 residues. Per the germline V gene, CDR1 is SQVTM and CDR2 is ANQGSEA. CDR3 in amino acids: CSVEENSYNEQFF. CDR3 coding DNA: TGCAGCGTTGAAGAAAACAGCTACAATGAGCAGTTCTTC.

The chain uses TRBV10-2 and TRBJ2-7; TRBD2 matches 10 bases. Germline V gene lookup returns CDR1 WSHSY and CDR2 SAAADI. The CDR3 sequence is 15 residues long. The junction had 3 bases not matched to a gene; V was cut back by 0 bases and J by 4 bases. The CDR3 reads CASSESGAGGYEQYF. CDR3 sequence (DNA): TGCGCCAGCAGTGAGTCTGGAGCGGGAGGGTACGAGCAGTACTTC.

V and J are TRBV7-9 and TRBJ1-1; a weak D match, TRBD1 (5 bases). Trimming removed 4 bases at V and 4 bases at J, with 13 bases between. This CDR3 comprises 14 residues. The V gene's germline CDR1 is SEHNR and CDR2 FQNEAQ (reference sequence). CDR3 sequence reads: CASSYQGSGTEAFF. The CDR3 nucleotides read TGTGCCAGCAGCTATCAGGGATCTGGCACTGAAGCTTTCTTT. Using reference TRBV7-9 and TRBJ1-1 for the parts outside the CDR3, the full variable domain is DTGVSQNPRHKITKRGQNVTFRCDPISEHNRLYWYRQTLGQGPEFLTYFQNEAQLEKSRLLSDRFSAERPKGSFSTLEIQRTEQGDSAMYLCASSYQGSGTEAFFGQGTRLTVV.

The V call is TRBV7-8, the J call TRBJ2-5; TRBD2 aligns across 10 bases. With V trimmed by 6 bases and J by 3 bases, 7 bases remained unmatched. CDR1 and CDR2 (germline): SGHVS, FQNEAQ. The CDR3 totals 15 residues. In DNA form, the CDR3 reads TGTGCCAGCAGGCCACCCGGACTAGCGGAAGAGACCCAGTACTTC. Its translation is CASRPPGLAEETQYF.

This clone has just one count. The chain recombines TRBV6-5 with TRBJ2-2; no firm D call. CDR3 size: 12 residues. The V gene's germline CDR1 is MNHEY and CDR2 SVGAGI. V lost 6 bases to trimming and J lost 6 bases, with 8 bases between them. As DNA, the CDR3 is TGTGCCAGCAGGTACCAGGCCGGGGAGCTGTTTTTT. The encoded protein is CASRYQAGELFF.

This clone was counted once. V is TRBV11-2 and J is TRBJ1-2; 9 nucleotides match TRBD1. This CDR3 comprises 17 residues. V gave up 3 bases and J gave up 0 bases; unmatched junction bases: 8. CDR1 SGHAT and CDR2 FQNNGV come from the germline V gene. The CDR3 DNA follows: TGTGCCAGCAGCTTCTCATCGGGACAGGGTACTAACTATGGCTACACCTTC. Residues: CASSFSSGQGTNYGYTF.

The chain uses TRBV7-9 and TRBJ2-7, with D possibly being TRBD1 (6 bases). Germline V gene sequence: CDR1 SEHNR, CDR2 FQNEAQ (reference sequence). The V gene lost 6 bases and the J gene lost 7 bases, with 13 bases spanning the gap. There are 12 residues in the CDR3. The CDR3 region has the DNA TGTGCCAGCAGGCCAGAAAGGGGGGAGCAGTACTTC. This codes for CASRPERGEQYF.

The chain recombines TRBV30 with TRBJ2-5; no definite D call. Germline-derived CDR1 and CDR2 are GTSNPN and SVGIG (reference sequence). The CDR3 is 12 amino acids. The ends were cut back, 0 bases at V and 4 bases at J, with 6 bases in the middle. The CDR3 DNA is TGTGCCTGGAGTGTTTCGGGAGAGACCCAGTACTTC. Translated, it gives CAWSVSGETQYF.

The rearrangement links TRBV9 to TRBJ2-7, with 7 bases aligning to TRBD1. This CDR3 contains 13 residues. V was pared by 4 bases and J by 2 bases, with 3 bases of the junction left unmatched. CDR1 is SGDLS and CDR2 is YYNGEE in the germline V gene. The CDR3 region has the DNA TGTGCCAGCAGCCAAGGGGGCCCCTACGAGCAGTACTTC. This sequence encodes CASSQGGPYEQYF.